Sequencing of this TCR beta chain was carried out in a study of blood T cells in healthy people across ages. Study conclusions and caveats: Among T cells, TCR beta diversity per million cells dropped roughly linearly as age rose. Among long-lived donors, naive CD4+ cells were more numerous and diversity higher than in aged donors. The lack of PBMC sorting stopped any conclusive naive versus antigen-experienced comparison.

Primers used in a second PCR of about 6 to 11 cycles were a sample-barcoded 5' primer and a J-beta primer mix. At least 2.5 million CDR3-containing paired-end reads were obtained per sample. One entry per CDR3 protein, called by TCRdb with MiXCR from the 5' RACE reads. Of some 320,000 distinct CDR3 sequences listed, less than 30% are singletons. Worth noting for this clonotype: The antigen remains unidentified.

Trimming cost V 3 bases and J 5 bases; bases outside gene matches: 2. Germline V gene lookup returns CDR1 SGHTA and CDR2 FQGNSA. The CDR3 extends over 16 amino acids. V usage is TRBV7-2 and J usage is TRBJ2-2; 14 positions match TRBD2. The sequence came from a woman between 70 and 85 years old in good health. Sequences were obtained from blood. The CDR3 nucleotides read TGTGCCAGCAGCTTCGGGACTAGCGGGAGAACCGGGGAGCTGTTTTTT. Protein sequence: CASSFGTSGRTGELFF.